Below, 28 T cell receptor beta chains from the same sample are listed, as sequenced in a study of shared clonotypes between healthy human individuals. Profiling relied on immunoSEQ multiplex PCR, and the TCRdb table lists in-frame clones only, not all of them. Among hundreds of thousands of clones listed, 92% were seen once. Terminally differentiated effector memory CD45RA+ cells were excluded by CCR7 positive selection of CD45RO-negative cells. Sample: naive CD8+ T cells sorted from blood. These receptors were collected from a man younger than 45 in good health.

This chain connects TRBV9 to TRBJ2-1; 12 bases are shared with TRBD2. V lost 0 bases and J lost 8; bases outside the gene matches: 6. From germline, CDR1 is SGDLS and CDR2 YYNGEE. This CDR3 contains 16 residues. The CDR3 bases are TGTGCCAGCAGCGTAGGTCCTAGCGGGAGGGAGGATGAGCAGTTCTTC. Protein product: CASSVGPSGREDEQFF. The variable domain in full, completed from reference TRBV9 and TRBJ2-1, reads DSGVTQTPKHLITATGQRVTLRCSPRSGDLSVYWYQQSLDQGLQFLIQYYNGEERAKGNILERFSAQQFPDLHSELNLSSLELGDSALYFCASSVGPSGREDEQFFGPGTRLTVL.

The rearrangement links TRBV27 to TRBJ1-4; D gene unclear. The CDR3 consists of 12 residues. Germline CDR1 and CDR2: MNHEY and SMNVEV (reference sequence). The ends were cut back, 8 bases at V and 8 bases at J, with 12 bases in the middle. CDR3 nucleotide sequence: TGTGCCAGCGGGCTAAAACGGGAAAAACTGTTTTTT. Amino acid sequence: CASGLKREKLFF.

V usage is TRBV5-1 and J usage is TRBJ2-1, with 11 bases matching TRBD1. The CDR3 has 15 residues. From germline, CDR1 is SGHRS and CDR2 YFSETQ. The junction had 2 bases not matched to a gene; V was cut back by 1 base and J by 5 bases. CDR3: CASSLWGQGDNEQFF. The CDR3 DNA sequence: TGCGCCAGCAGCTTGTGGGGACAGGGGGACAATGAGCAGTTCTTC.

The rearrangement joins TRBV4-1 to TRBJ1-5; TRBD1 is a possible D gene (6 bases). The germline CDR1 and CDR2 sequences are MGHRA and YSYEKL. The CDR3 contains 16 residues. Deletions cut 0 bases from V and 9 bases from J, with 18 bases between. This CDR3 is CASSQDRTLQGLPQHF. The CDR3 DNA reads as TGCGCCAGCAGCCAAGATAGGACATTACAGGGCTTGCCCCAGCATTTT.

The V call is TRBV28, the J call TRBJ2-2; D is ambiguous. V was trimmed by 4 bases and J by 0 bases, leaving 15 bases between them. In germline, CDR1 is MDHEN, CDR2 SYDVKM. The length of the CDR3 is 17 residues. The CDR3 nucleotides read TGTGCCAGCAGTTCCCCCTTCGAGCTATCGAACACCGGGGAGCTGTTTTTT. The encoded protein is CASSSPFELSNTGELFF.

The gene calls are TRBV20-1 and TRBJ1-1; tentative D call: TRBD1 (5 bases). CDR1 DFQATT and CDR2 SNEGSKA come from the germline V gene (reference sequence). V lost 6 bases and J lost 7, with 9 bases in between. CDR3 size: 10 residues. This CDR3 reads CSARDDEAFF. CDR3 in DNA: TGCAGTGCCAGGGACGATGAAGCTTTCTTT.

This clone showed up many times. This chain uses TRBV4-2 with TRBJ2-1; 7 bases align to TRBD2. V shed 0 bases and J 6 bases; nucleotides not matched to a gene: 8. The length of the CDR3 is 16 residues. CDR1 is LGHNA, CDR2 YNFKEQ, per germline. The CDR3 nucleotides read TGTGCCAGCAGCCAAGATACTGGCGGGAGCCCCAATGAGCAGTTCTTC. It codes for CASSQDTGGSPNEQFF.

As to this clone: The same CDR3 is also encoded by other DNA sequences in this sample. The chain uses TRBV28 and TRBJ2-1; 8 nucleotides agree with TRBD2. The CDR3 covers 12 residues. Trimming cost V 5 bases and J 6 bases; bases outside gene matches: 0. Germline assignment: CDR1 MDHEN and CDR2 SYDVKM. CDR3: CASSSGGNEQFF. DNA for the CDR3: TGTGCCAGCAGTAGCGGGGGCAATGAGCAGTTCTTC.

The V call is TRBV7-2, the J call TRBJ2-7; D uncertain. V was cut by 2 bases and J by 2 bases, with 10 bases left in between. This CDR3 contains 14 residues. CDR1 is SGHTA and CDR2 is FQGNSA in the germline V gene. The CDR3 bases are TGTGCCAGCAGCTTAACAGACACAACCTACGAGCAGTACTTC. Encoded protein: CASSLTDTTYEQYF.

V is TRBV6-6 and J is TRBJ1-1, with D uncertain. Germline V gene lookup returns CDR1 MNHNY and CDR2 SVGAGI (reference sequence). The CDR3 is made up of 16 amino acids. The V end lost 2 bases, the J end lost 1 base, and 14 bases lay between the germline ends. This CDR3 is CASSYARTGPNTEAFF. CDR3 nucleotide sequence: TGTGCCAGCAGTTACGCCCGGACGGGTCCGAACACTGAAGCTTTCTTT.

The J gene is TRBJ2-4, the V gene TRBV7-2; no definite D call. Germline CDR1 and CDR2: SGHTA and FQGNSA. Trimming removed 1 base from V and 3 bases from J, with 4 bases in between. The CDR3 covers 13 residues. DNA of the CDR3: TGTGCCAGCAGCTTAGACGGCAAAAACATTCAGTACTTC. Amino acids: CASSLDGKNIQYF.

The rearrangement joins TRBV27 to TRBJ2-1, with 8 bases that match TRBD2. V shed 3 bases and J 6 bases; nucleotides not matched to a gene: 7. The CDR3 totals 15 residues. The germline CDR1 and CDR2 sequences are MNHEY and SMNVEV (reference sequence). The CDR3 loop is CASSFTSGGGNEQFF. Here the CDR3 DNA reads TGTGCCAGCAGTTTTACTAGCGGCGGCGGCAATGAGCAGTTCTTC.

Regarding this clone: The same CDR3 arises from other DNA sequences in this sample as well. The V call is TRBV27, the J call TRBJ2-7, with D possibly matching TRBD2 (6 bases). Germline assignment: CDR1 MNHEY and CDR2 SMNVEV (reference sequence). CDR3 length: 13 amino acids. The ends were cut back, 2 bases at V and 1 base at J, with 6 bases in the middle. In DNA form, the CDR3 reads TGTGCCAGCAGTTTAGCGGGATCCTACGAGCAGTACTTC. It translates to CASSLAGSYEQYF.

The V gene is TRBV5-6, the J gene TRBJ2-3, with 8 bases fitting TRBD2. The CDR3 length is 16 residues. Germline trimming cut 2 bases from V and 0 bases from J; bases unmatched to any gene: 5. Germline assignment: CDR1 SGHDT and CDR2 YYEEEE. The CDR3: CASSFGLAASTDTQYF. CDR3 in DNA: TGTGCCAGCAGCTTTGGACTAGCAGCTAGCACAGATACGCAGTATTTT.

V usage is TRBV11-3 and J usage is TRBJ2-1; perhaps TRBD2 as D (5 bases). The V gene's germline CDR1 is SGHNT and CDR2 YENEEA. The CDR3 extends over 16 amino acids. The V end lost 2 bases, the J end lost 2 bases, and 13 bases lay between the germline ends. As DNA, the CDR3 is TGTGCCAGCAGCTTATACGCCGCGGGTGCCTACAATGAGCAGTTCTTC. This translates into CASSLYAAGAYNEQFF.

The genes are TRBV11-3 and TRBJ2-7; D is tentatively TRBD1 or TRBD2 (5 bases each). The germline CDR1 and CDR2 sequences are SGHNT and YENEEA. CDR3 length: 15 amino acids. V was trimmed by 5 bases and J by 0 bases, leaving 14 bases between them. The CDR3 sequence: CASSASWGSSYEQYF. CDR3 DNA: TGTGCCAGCAGCGCATCTTGGGGGAGCTCCTACGAGCAGTACTTC.

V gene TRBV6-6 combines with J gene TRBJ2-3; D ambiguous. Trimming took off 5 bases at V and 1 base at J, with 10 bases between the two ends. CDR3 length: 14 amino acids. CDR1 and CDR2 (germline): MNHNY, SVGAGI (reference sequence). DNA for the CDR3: TGTGCCAGCAGTCCTAGGACCCGCACAGATACGCAGTATTTT. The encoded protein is CASSPRTRTDTQYF.

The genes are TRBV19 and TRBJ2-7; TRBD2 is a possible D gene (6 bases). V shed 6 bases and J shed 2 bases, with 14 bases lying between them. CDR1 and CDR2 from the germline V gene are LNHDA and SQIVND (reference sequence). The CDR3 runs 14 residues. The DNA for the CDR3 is TGTGCCAGTAGCCCGTTCGCGGGAACCTACGAGCAGTACTTC. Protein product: CASSPFAGTYEQYF.

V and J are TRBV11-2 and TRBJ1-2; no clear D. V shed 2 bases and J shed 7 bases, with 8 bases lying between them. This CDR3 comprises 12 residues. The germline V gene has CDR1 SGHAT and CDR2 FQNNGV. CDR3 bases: TGTGCCAGCAGCTTAACGGGCCTTGGCTACACCTTC. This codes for CASSLTGLGYTF.

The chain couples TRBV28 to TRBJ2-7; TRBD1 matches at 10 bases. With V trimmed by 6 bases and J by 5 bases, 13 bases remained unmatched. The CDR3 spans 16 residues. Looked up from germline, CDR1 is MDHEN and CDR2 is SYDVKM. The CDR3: CASSYEPGQGYDEQYF. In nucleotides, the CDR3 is TGTGCCAGCAGCTACGAGCCGGGACAGGGGTATGACGAGCAGTACTTC.

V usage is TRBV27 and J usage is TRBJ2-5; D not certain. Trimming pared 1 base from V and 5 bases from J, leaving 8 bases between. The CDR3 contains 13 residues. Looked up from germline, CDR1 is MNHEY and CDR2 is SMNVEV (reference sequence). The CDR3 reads CASSLFSFETQYF. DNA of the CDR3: TGTGCCAGCAGTTTATTCTCTTTCGAGACCCAGTACTTC.

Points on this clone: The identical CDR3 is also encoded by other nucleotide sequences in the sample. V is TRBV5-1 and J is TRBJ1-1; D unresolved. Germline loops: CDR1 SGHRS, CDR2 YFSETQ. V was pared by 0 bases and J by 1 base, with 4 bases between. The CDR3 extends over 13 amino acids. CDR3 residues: CASSLDRNTEAFF. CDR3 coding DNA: TGCGCCAGCAGCTTGGACAGGAACACTGAAGCTTTCTTT.

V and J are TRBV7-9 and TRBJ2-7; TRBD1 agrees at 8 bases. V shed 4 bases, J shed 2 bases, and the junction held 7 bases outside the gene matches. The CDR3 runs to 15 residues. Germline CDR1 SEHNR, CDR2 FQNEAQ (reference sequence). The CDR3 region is CASSSPGQAPYEQYF. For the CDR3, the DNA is TGTGCCAGCAGCTCCCCGGGACAGGCGCCCTACGAGCAGTACTTC.

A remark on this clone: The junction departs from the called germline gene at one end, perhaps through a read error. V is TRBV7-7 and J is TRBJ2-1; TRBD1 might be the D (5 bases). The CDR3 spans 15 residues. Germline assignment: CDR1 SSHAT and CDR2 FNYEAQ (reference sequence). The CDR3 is CASSPGADSYNEQFF. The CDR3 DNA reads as TGTGCTAGCAGCCCTGGGGCAGACTCCTACAATGAGCAGTTCTTC.

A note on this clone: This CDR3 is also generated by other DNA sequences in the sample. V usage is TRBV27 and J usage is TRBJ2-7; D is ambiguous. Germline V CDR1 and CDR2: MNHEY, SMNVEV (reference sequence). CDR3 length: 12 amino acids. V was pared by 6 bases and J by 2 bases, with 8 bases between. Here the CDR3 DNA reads TGTGCCAGCAGCCCGGGCCCCTACGAGCAGTACTTC. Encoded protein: CASSPGPYEQYF.

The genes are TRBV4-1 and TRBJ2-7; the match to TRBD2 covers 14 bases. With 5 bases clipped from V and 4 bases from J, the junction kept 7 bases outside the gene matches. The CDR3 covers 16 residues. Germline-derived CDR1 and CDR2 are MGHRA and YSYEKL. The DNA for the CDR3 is TGCGCCAGCAGCGACACGGGGACTAGCGGGAGATACGAGCAGTACTTC. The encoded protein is CASSDTGTSGRYEQYF.

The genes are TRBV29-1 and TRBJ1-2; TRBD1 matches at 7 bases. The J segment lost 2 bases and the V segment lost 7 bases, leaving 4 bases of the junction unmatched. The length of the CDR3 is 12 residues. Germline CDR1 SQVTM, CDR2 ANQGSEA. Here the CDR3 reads CSAEDRNYGYTF. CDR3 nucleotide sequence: TGCAGCGCAGAGGACAGGAACTATGGCTACACCTTC.

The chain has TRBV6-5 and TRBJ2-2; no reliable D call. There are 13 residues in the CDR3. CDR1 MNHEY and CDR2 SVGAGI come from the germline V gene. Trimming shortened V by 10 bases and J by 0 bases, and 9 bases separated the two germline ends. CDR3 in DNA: TGTGCCACTTCCCCCCCGAACACCGGGGAGCTGTTTTTT. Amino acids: CATSPPNTGELFF.